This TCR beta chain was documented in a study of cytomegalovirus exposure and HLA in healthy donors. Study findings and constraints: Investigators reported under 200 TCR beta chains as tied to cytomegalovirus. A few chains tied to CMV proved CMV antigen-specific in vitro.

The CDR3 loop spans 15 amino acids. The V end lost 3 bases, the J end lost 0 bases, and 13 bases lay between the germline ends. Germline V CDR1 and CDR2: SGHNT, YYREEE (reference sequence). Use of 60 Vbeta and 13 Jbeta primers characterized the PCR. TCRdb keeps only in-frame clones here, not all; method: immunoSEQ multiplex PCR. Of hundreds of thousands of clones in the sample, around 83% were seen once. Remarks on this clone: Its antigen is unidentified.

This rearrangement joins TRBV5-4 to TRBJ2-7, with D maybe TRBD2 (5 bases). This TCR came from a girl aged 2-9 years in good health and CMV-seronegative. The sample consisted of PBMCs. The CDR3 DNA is TGTGCCAGCAGCTGGTCGGGGTCTAGCTCCTACGAGCAGTACTTC. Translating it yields CASSWSGSSSYEQYF. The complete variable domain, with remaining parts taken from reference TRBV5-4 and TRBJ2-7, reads ETGVTQSPTHLIKTRGQQVTLRCSSQSGHNTVSWYQQALGQGPQFIFQYYREEENGRGNFPPRFSGLQFPNYSSELNVNALELDDSALYLCASSWSGSSSYEQYFGPGTRLTVT.